This TCR beta chain originates from a study of blood T cell repertoires in COVID-19. At the level of the study: The samples span acute and convalescent COVID-19 from the United States, Italy and Spain. The analysed material was cDNA or gDNA that came from T cells, B-cell-depleted T cells, or PBMCs.

Per the authors' pipeline: Using reference gene primer amplification, nucleated cell counts were estimated. Here immunoSEQ multiplex PCR was the method, and the copy in TCRdb shows in-frame clones only, minus some. V, J and clone size are taken as reported in that table, and D and trimming were inferred from the DNA itself. The sample includes about 190,000 clones, roughly 80% of them seen just once. This CDR3 spans 13 amino acids. Germline V CDR1 and CDR2: MNHEY, SVGAGI. V was clipped by 6 bases and J by 4 bases; unmatched bases: 3. Sequencing was performed on peripheral blood. The receptor was derived from a man aged 60 to 75 with active or convalescent COVID-19. This chain connects TRBV6-5 to TRBJ2-1, with 7 nucleotides matching TRBD1. CDR3 in DNA: TGTGCCAGCAGCCTGGGACAGTACAATGAGCAGTTCTTC. Its translation: CASSLGQYNEQFF.